This T cell receptor beta chain was found in a study of vaccination and CD4 T cells after COVID-19. Whole-study context: Each individual in the study obtained two doses of BNT162b2 or mRNA-1273 vaccine. Study-wide results and caveats: Convalescent patients displayed spike mono-reactivity in 304 of 307 vaccine-specific clones.

On this clonotype itself: The antigen is not known.

Treatment reported: roughly 11-day PBMC culture with coronavirus spike peptide pools or control peptides (ViraFEST assay). Ahead of the COVID-19 pandemic (2011-2018), the CD4+ T cells of the unexposed donor were collected. Once cultured about 9 days, CD4+ T cells underwent isolation by negative selection. The CDR3 is made up of 14 amino acids. The germline CDR1 and CDR2 sequences are LGHNA and YNFKEQ. Trimming stripped 0 bases from V and 5 bases from J, with 10 bases between. Cultured CD4+ T cells had their DNA profiled by the Oncomine TCR Beta short-read assay. It was cultured CD4+ T cells from which genomic DNA was extracted. MiXCR was run by TCRdb on the PCR reads, yielding one entry per CDR3 protein. The data hold around 8,400 distinct CDR3 sequences, with about 39% observed a single time.

Sequenced: CD4+ T cells from blood, cultured in vitro. The origin of this receptor is a human donor in good health. V is TRBV4-2 and J is TRBJ2-5; either TRBD1 or TRBD2 may fit D (5 bases each). DNA for the CDR3: TGTGCCAGCAGCCAAGATAGGGGACGGGAGACCCAGTACTTC. Protein sequence: CASSQDRGRETQYF.